Given below is one T cell receptor (beta chain) in context. Its antigen is still unknown. Base-call qualities are not available, and no considerably larger clone is one nucleotide away. Genomic DNA was isolated from the sorted cells so that the TCRbeta CDR3 region could be sequenced. The immunoSEQ Assay was used to sequence the TCRbeta CDR3 regions. TCRdb stores this immuneACCESS table with in-frame sequences only. Part of the clones is absent; in the studies checked, under half of the shortfall reflects unresolved V genes, and no reason is known for the rest. Within this sample are approximately 81,000 clones, with about 85% of them counted one time only. The top ten clonotypes cover 0.8% to 1% of the sample. Patients with autoimmune disease history or receiving systemic immunosuppression were excluded from the trial. Peripheral blood for TCR sequencing was collected from all dose cohorts at baseline, on cycle 4 day 1, and on cycle 7 day 1. Samples came from an open-label, multicenter, first-in-human phase I dose-escalation trial of ivuxolimab. Adults with locally advanced or metastatic head and neck squamous cell, hepatocellular, melanoma or renal cell carcinoma were enrolled in the trial. CD4+ and CD8+ T cells were sorted separately from peripheral blood before TCR sequencing.

The data derive from a study of OX40 agonist ivuxolimab in advanced cancers. Regarding the research as a whole: Ivuxolimab was an agonistic, fully human IgG2 monoclonal antibody directed against OX40 (CD134), a costimulatory receptor. The paper covers the monotherapy dose-escalation part of the phase I ivuxolimab trial, which included N of about 50 patients. Patients were allowed to have had prior anti-PD-1, anti-PD-L1 or anti-CTLA-4 therapy, and around two fifths of the dose-escalation patients had been treated with checkpoint inhibitors. The purpose of peripheral TCRbeta sequencing was to test whether ivuxolimab changed TCR sequence diversity and led to clonal T-cell expansion. Partial responses occurred in three dose-escalation patients, of whom one had hepatocellular carcinoma and two had cutaneous melanoma. In the dose-escalation cohort, approximately 82% of patients were male, and the mean age was roughly 60 years, with a range of about 23 to 85. Intravenous ivuxolimab was administered to patients every 2 weeks at six dose levels: 0.01, 0.1, 0.3, 1.5, 3 and 10 mg/kg. Of the 50 to 55 patients in dose escalation, about 20 had hepatocellular carcinoma, about 15 had melanoma, 9 had renal cell carcinoma and 9 had head and neck cancer.

The germline V gene encodes CDR1 SGDLS and CDR2 YYNGEE. The V end loses 3 bases and the J end loses 0 bases, and a stretch of 10 bases separates them. From its cysteine to its phenylalanine, the CDR3 spans 15 amino acids. CDR3 DNA is the only sequence kept; it has 45 bases, read in frame from the first base. Here is what the overall study found, with its caveats: At doses of 0.1 to 3.0 mg/kg, clonal expansion of both CD4+ and CD8+ T cells in blood was seen between baseline and week 6. After ivuxolimab, more expanded clones were found on average in CD8+ T cells than in CD4+ T cells. The antigen specificity of the clonally expanded peripheral T cells was not determined. In the 0.1-3.0 mg/kg groups, partial responders were among the patients with the lowest normalized peripheral clonal expansion, particularly in CD8+ T cells. Low levels of normalized T-cell clonal expansion were also seen in some patients who did not respond.

Source: CD4+ or CD8+ T cells sorted from blood, taken in a trial of the OX40 agonist ivuxolimab. This sequence uses TRBV9 and TRBJ1-3; the best D guess is TRBD1, with 6 bases matching. This sequence was found in an adult with an advanced solid tumor such as melanoma, head and neck, liver or kidney cancer. The CDR3 protein is CASSERQVSGNTIYF. The DNA reads as follows: TGTGCCAGCAGCGAGCGACAGGTCTCTGGAAACACCATATATTTT.